The 10 T cell receptor beta chains presented below share a single source sample, sequenced in a study of CD8+ T cells in alopecia areata. Extracted RNA was reverse transcribed into cDNA, the sequencing template. Assay used: immunoSEQ multiplex PCR; TCRdb lists only in-frame clones, some missing. The table records about 200,000 clones, about three fifths of them present only once. Sample treatment: oral pan-JAK inhibitor, 5-10 mg twice daily. This material consisted of CD4+ T cells sorted from blood, taken at week 4, from a patient treated with tofacitinib. All receptors come from a human donor with alopecia areata.

About this clone itself: This specimen includes other DNA sequences encoding the same CDR3. The V call is TRBV29-1, the J call TRBJ2-7; D possibly matches TRBD1 or TRBD2 (5 bases each). CDR1 and CDR2 from the germline V gene are SQVTM and ANQGSEA. The CDR3 extends over 13 amino acids. V lost 5 bases and J 0 bases, leaving 11 bases between the germline ends. The chain's CDR3 is CSVQPGSSYEQYF. CDR3 DNA: TGCAGCGTTCAACCAGGGAGCTCCTACGAGCAGTACTTC.

The chain joins TRBV5-1 to TRBJ1-1; D is perhaps TRBD1 (6 bases). V was pared by 0 bases and J by 5 bases, with 20 bases between. From germline, CDR1 is SGHRS and CDR2 YFSETQ. This CDR3 has 17 amino acids. The CDR3 bases are TGCGCCAGCAGCTTGGGGTGGGGCCGGGGGCAAACGACTGAAGCTTTCTTT. It specifies CASSLGWGRGQTTEAFF.

This chain joins TRBV19 and TRBJ2-5, with TRBD1 matching 11 bases. CDR1 and CDR2 from the germline V gene are LNHDA and SQIVND (reference sequence). The junction had 5 bases not matched to a gene; V was cut back by 6 bases and J by 5 bases. The CDR3 is made up of 14 amino acids. The CDR3 sequence: CASSRTGGLETQYF. The CDR3 nucleotides read TGTGCCAGTAGCCGGACAGGGGGCTTGGAGACCCAGTACTTC.

This clone was counted a few times. The genes are TRBV7-3 and TRBJ1-1; tentatively, D is TRBD1 (5 bases). This CDR3 has 13 amino acids. Between the trimmed V and J ends, which lost 5 bases and 6 bases, there was a span of 13 bases. The germline CDR1 and CDR2 sequences are SGHTA and FQGTGA. The CDR3 region is CASSPTRGAEAFF. CDR3 nucleotides: TGTGCCAGCAGCCCAACCCGGGGGGCTGAAGCTTTCTTT.

The V and J genes are TRBV25-1 and TRBJ2-3; D unresolved. CDR3 length equals 13 residues. Per the germline V gene, CDR1 is MGHDK and CDR2 is SYGVNS. The V gene lost 4 bases and the J gene lost 0 bases, with 5 bases spanning the gap. The CDR3 DNA reads TGTGCCAGCAGTGTAATTAGCACAGATACGCAGTATTTT. This translates into CASSVISTDTQYF. Complete variable domain (other parts from reference TRBV25-1 and TRBJ2-3): EADIYQTPRYLVIGTGKKITLECSQTMGHDKMYWYQQDPGMELHLIHYSYGVNSTEKGDLSSESTVSRIRTEHFPLTLESARPSHTSQYLCASSVISTDTQYFGPGTRLTVL.

The chain has TRBV7-9 and TRBJ2-7; tentatively, D is TRBD1 or TRBD2 (6 bases each). Per germline, CDR1 SEHNR and CDR2 FQNEAQ (reference sequence). Deletions cut 3 bases from V and 4 bases from J, with 10 bases between. This CDR3 has 13 residues. The CDR3 DNA reads TGTGCCAGCAGCTTCGGGGGCAGGTACGAGCAGTACTTC. Its protein product is CASSFGGRYEQYF.

The V gene is TRBV2, the J gene TRBJ2-3; TRBD2 matches 7 bases. The CDR3 is made up of 14 amino acids. The germline V gene encodes CDR1 SNHLY and CDR2 FYNNEI. With V trimmed by 7 bases and J by 0 bases, 4 bases remained unmatched. The CDR3 protein is CASTPGLSTDTQYF. The CDR3 nucleotides are TGTGCCAGCACTCCGGGACTAAGCACAGATACGCAGTATTTT.

The chain employs TRBV7-2 and TRBJ1-2; D gene uncertain. The V end lost 5 bases, the J end lost 4 bases, and 5 bases lay between the germline ends. The germline V gene has CDR1 SGHTA and CDR2 FQGNSA. The CDR3 has 11 amino acids. In nucleotides, the CDR3 is TGTGCCAGCAGCGCAACCTATGGCTACACCTTC. It translates to CASSATYGYTF.

This chain connects TRBV30 to TRBJ2-3; 9 bases match TRBD2. V lost 3 bases to trimming and J lost 1 base; unmatched junction nucleotides: 8. The germline V gene has CDR1 GTSNPN and CDR2 SVGIG (reference sequence). The CDR3 loop spans 16 amino acids. CDR3 region: CAWRALAGARTDTQYF. In DNA form, the CDR3 reads TGTGCCTGGAGGGCTTTAGCGGGGGCGCGCACAGATACGCAGTATTTT. The variable domain in full, completed from reference TRBV30 and TRBJ2-3, reads SQTIHQWPATLVQPVGSPLSLECTVEGTSNPNLYWYRQAAGRGLQLLFYSVGIGQISSEVPQNLSASRPQDRQFILSSKKLLLSDSGFYLCAWRALAGARTDTQYFGPGTRLTVL.

This clone was detected a few times. The chain combines TRBV4-2 with TRBJ2-7; 8 nucleotides line up with TRBD2. The V segment lost 1 base and the J segment 0 bases; nucleotides outside the gene matches: 5. Germline assignment: CDR1 LGHNA and CDR2 YNFKEQ. The length of the CDR3 is 16 residues. In DNA form, the CDR3 reads TGTGCCAGCAGCCAAGCGGCCGGGGGGGACTCCTACGAGCAGTACTTC. It specifies CASSQAAGGDSYEQYF.